This TCR beta chain was found in a study of CD8+ T cells in alopecia areata listed by TCRdb under 2018. With respect to the entire study: The treated patients, all with moderate-to-severe alopecia areata, were enrolled in an open-label pilot trial of oral tofacitinib given at 5 to 10 mg twice daily. Patients received tofacitinib for 6 to 18 months and were then followed off drug for 6 months to check for delayed response and recurrence. The study used high-throughput TCRbeta sequencing to examine T cell clonal expansion in alopecia areata, in both the C3H/HeJ mouse model and human patients. Human TCRbeta sequencing covered scalp tissue and sorted CD4+ and CD8+ peripheral blood T cells from patchy and totalis/universalis alopecia areata patients and healthy controls. Biopsies were taken from tofacitinib-treated patients at baseline and again at 4 and 24 weeks into treatment, and several of those patients also had a later scalp biopsy. Scalp clonality was compared across normal scalp (n=4), patchy alopecia areata scalp (n=8), and alopecia totalis/universalis scalp (n=8). RNA came from the PAXgene miRNA kit for fixed scalp, the miRNeasy kit for PBMCs, and the RNeasy kit for mouse skin. TCRbeta CDR3 regions were amplified by immunoSEQ multiplex PCR with 35 Vbeta forward and 13 Jbeta reverse primers. Overall study results and their limits: Compared with mice, TCR sequences shared between patients were less clear, possibly partly because of HLA diversity across the patient population. Compared with normal scalp, lesional scalp, particularly in alopecia totalis/universalis, had higher clonality and more expanded CD8+ clones, which suggests antigenic drive. Unlike mouse skin, which is dominated by gammadelta T cells, normal human skin has resident alphabeta T cells that are also sequenced, and this complicates analysis of the scalp TCR repertoire.

Regarding this clone: Its antigen is currently not known. Per-nucleotide qualities are absent, and no much larger clonotype sits a single base away.

Library preparation employed the immunoSEQ multiplex PCR assay. For TCR sequencing, RNA was extracted from every sample and reverse transcribed into cDNA to serve as template. SuperScript III was used for first-strand cDNA synthesis, primed with a 2:1 mix of oligo-dT and random hexamers. A synthetic immune receptor repertoire was used to assess amplification bias, and residual bias was removed computationally. In the original analysis: After raw reads were preprocessed to remove errors, the CDR3 was defined following IMGT conventions as running from the conserved cysteine to phenylalanine. Clonality was computed as 1 minus the Shannon entropy, with the entropy normalized by log2 of the number of productive unique TCRs. CD4 or CD8 identity of scalp clones was inferred by cross-referencing scalp TCRbeta sequences with sorted blood CD4 and CD8 repertoires. TCRdb obtained this table from immuneACCESS and retained in-frame rearrangements with V and J assigned. These tables miss some clones; where compared with another copy, unresolved V genes account for less than half of the shortfall, and the remainder is unexplained. That table is the source of V, J and clone size, and D and trimming were worked out from the DNA. A total of over 85,000 clones appear in this sample, around 44% of them only once. Of the sample, approximately 0.79% falls within the top ten clones.

Lesional scalp punch biopsies and peripheral blood were collected from alopecia areata patients. After PBMCs were isolated by density centrifugation and stained for CD3, CD4 and CD8, a FACSAria was used to sort CD4+ and CD8+ T cells. This TCR came from a human donor with alopecia areata. Material: CD4+ T cells sorted from blood.

The DNA sequence follows: TGTGCCAGCTCCCCCCCGGGCTCCTACGAGCAGTACTTC. This sequence encodes CASSPPGSYEQYF. The chain links TRBV18 with TRBJ2-7; too little of a D gene remains to name it. CDR1 KGHSH and CDR2 LQKENI were looked up in the germline V gene. Inclusive of the bounding cysteine and phenylalanine, the CDR3 is 13 residues long. Kept here is only the CDR3 DNA, which spans 39 bases and is read in frame from base 1. Relative to germline, V is 6 bases shorter and J is 0 bases shorter, with 9 bases between their ends.